The 19 T cell receptor beta chains reported below all come from one sample, sequenced in a study of T cell responses to AZD1222 COVID-19 vaccine. Some clones are missing from TCRdb's copy, which holds only in-frame ones; the method was immunoSEQ multiplex PCR. The sample holds around 130,000 clones, 93% seen once. The source material was peripheral blood, sampled on day 0 of AZD1222 vaccination. These TCRs come from an adult in good health.

J is TRBJ1-4 and V is TRBV1; the DNA was not compared with TRBD1, the D call given in the table. TRBV1 is recorded as a pseudogene. The CDR3 is 14 residues long. CDR3: CTSSQQGANEKLFF. The CDR3 DNA reads TGCACCAGCAGCCAACAGGGGGCTAATGAAAAACTGTTTTTT.

The chain joins TRBV5-1 to TRBJ2-5, with D maybe TRBD2 (6 bases). CDR3 length: 15 residues. Trimming shortened V by 3 bases and J by 5 bases, and 17 bases separated the two germline ends. The germline V gene has CDR1 SGHRS and CDR2 YFSETQ. CDR3 amino acids: CASSSKLAQRETQYF. In nucleotides, the CDR3 is TGCGCCAGCAGCTCAAAACTAGCTCAACGGGAGACCCAGTACTTC.

The chain recombines TRBV19 with TRBJ1-2; D is undetermined. The ends were cut back, 5 bases at V and 3 bases at J, with 16 bases in the middle. This CDR3 comprises 15 residues. The germline V gene has CDR1 LNHDA and CDR2 SQIVND (reference sequence). CDR3 protein: CASSSTREGHYGYTF. The DNA for the CDR3 is TGTGCCAGTAGTTCCACCCGGGAGGGCCACTATGGCTACACCTTC.

The chain has TRBV7-9 and TRBJ2-2, with 8 positions matching TRBD1. Trimming removed 10 bases from V and 0 bases from J; junction bases left unmatched: 10. The CDR3 runs 16 residues. Germline assignment: CDR1 SEHNR and CDR2 FQNEAQ (reference sequence). In nucleotides, the CDR3 is TGTGCCACCAACACAGGGGGTACCGCGAACACCGGGGAGCTGTTTTTT. This codes for CATNTGGTANTGELFF.

The V call is TRBV19, the J call TRBJ1-2, with no clear D. V lost 1 base to trimming and J lost 10 bases, with 13 bases between them. The germline V gene encodes CDR1 LNHDA and CDR2 SQIVND (reference sequence). This CDR3 is built from 13 residues. The chain's CDR3 is CASSIASRQTYTF. The CDR3 DNA sequence: TGTGCCAGTAGTATAGCCTCTCGACAAACCTACACCTTC.

The chain joins TRBV5-1 to TRBJ1-6; no definite D call. The CDR3 contains 15 residues. Germline V gives CDR1 SGHRS, CDR2 YFSETQ. Trimming shortened V by 2 bases and J by 8 bases, and 14 bases separated the two germline ends. CDR3 bases: TGCGCCAGCAGCTTAAGGCAGGCTACCGATTCACCCCTCCACTTT. It encodes CASSLRQATDSPLHF. The variable domain in full, with the rest retrieved from reference TRBV5-1 and TRBJ1-6, is KAGVTQTPRYLIKTRGQQVTLSCSPISGHRSVSWYQQTPGQGLQFLFEYFSETQRNKGNFPGRFSGRQFSNSRSEMNVSTLELGDSALYLCASSLRQATDSPLHFGNGTRLTVT.

The chain employs TRBV3-1 (or the pseudogene TRBV3-2) and TRBJ1-2, with D unresolved. V was shortened by 2 bases and J by 6 bases, with 13 bases between the two germline ends. CDR3 size: 14 residues. Germline-derived CDR1 and CDR2 are LGHDT and YNNKEL (reference sequence). This CDR3 reads CASSQLQVMDGYTF. The DNA for the CDR3 is TGTGCCAGCAGCCAACTCCAGGTGATGGATGGCTACACCTTC.

This clone was recorded a few times. V usage is TRBV4-1 and J usage is TRBJ2-7; TRBD1 agrees at 7 bases. The J segment lost 3 bases and the V segment lost 1 base, leaving 6 bases of the junction unmatched. The CDR3 length is 15 residues. Germline CDR1 and CDR2: MGHRA and YSYEKL. The CDR3 protein is CASSQVTGSRYEQYF. Here the CDR3 DNA reads TGCGCCAGCAGCCAAGTGACAGGGAGCCGCTACGAGCAGTACTTC.

The J gene is TRBJ2-7, the V gene TRBV11-1; tentatively, D is TRBD2 (5 bases). Trimming removed 0 bases at V and 3 bases at J, with 12 bases between. Per the germline V gene, CDR1 is SGHAT and CDR2 is FQDESV (reference sequence). This CDR3 contains 15 residues. The CDR3 DNA sequence: TGTGCCAGCAGCTTAGCGGAGAGCGGCGGCTACGAGCAGTACTTC. It specifies CASSLAESGGYEQYF.

The rearrangement uses TRBV4-1 and TRBJ1-5; a weak D match, TRBD1 (6 bases). Germline V gene data show CDR1 as MGHRA and CDR2 as YSYEKL. The CDR3 spans 19 residues. Trimming left V 0 bases short and J 0 bases short, with 18 bases between. The CDR3 sequence is CASSQELAPDSYSNQPQHF. The CDR3 DNA follows: TGCGCCAGCAGCCAAGAACTAGCCCCGGACAGTTATAGCAATCAGCCCCAGCATTTT.

The rearrangement joins TRBV18 to TRBJ1-4; the D gene is possibly TRBD1 (6 bases). The germline V gene encodes CDR1 KGHSH and CDR2 LQKENI. The CDR3 runs to 18 residues. Trimming left V 2 bases short and J 3 bases short, with 19 bases between. The CDR3 sequence is CASSPRPRGSSPNEKLFF. CDR3 in DNA: TGTGCCAGCTCACCAAGGCCCAGGGGAAGTTCACCTAATGAAAAACTGTTTTTT. The complete variable domain, with remaining parts taken from reference TRBV18 and TRBJ1-4, reads NAGVMQNPRHLVRRRGQEARLRCSPMKGHSHVYWYRQLPEEGLKFMVYLQKENIIDESGMPKERFSAEFPKEGPSILRIQQVVRGDSAAYFCASSPRPRGSSPNEKLFFGSGTQLSVL.

This chain uses TRBV7-8 with TRBJ2-5; 12 positions agree with TRBD2. The CDR3 loop spans 18 amino acids. Germline V gene lookup returns CDR1 SGHVS and CDR2 FQNEAQ. Trimming removed 5 bases from V and 5 bases from J; junction bases left unmatched: 15. The CDR3 loop is CASSLGLAGSGWGETQYF. The CDR3, as DNA: TGTGCCAGCAGCCTTGGACTAGCGGGGAGCGGTTGGGGCGAGACCCAGTACTTC.

This clone was found once. The chain has TRBV2 and TRBJ2-1; D is possibly TRBD2 (6 bases). CDR3 length: 11 amino acids. CDR1 SNHLY and CDR2 FYNNEI come from the germline V gene. Trimming took 8 bases from V and 12 from J, leaving 14 bases between them. CDR3: CASHRRGLQFF. The CDR3 DNA reads TGTGCCAGCCACAGAAGGGGACTGCAGTTCTTC.

This rearrangement joins TRBV10-2 to TRBJ1-4; possible D gene TRBD1, 5 bases. This CDR3 contains 14 residues. V was clipped by 6 bases and J by 8 bases, with 16 bases between them. Per the germline V gene, CDR1 is WSHSY and CDR2 is SAAADI. Here the CDR3 reads CASSHWGGEEKLFF. CDR3 DNA sequence: TGCGCCAGCAGCCACTGGGGGGGTGAAGAAAAACTGTTTTTT.

This chain uses TRBV6-1 with TRBJ1-1; TRBD1 might be the D (5 bases). Trimming shortened V by 1 base and J by 4 bases, and 13 bases separated the two germline ends. The CDR3 sequence is 15 residues long. CDR1 is MNHNS and CDR2 is SASEGT in the germline V gene. CDR3 amino acids: CASSEVGGEGTEAFF. CDR3 bases: TGTGCCAGCAGTGAAGTGGGAGGGGAGGGCACTGAAGCTTTCTTT.

Concerning this clone itself: Sequence at one end of the junction differs from germline and may be a read error. V gene TRBV6-1 combines with J gene TRBJ1-5; 7 nucleotides line up with TRBD1. CDR3 length equals 15 residues. Germline V CDR1 and CDR2: MNHNS, SASEGT. The CDR3 bases are TGTGCCAGCAGAGAAGGGGGCAATAGCAATCAGCCCCAGCATTTT. It translates to CASREGGNSNQPQHF.

The rearrangement uses TRBV6-5 and TRBJ1-6, with a tentative D call TRBD1 (6 bases). This CDR3 comprises 13 residues. Trimming stripped 7 bases from V and 4 bases from J, with 8 bases between. Germline CDR1 MNHEY, CDR2 SVGAGI. The CDR3 loop is CASNGQYNSPLHF. As DNA, the CDR3 is TGTGCCAGCAACGGACAGTATAATTCACCCCTCCACTTT.

The chain is built from TRBV28 and TRBJ1-1, with D unclear. CDR3 length: 13 residues. Between the trimmed V and J ends, which lost 2 bases and 2 bases, there was a span of 6 bases. The germline V gene encodes CDR1 MDHEN and CDR2 SYDVKM. CDR3 bases: TGTGCCAGCAGTTTAGTAGACAACACTGAAGCTTTCTTT. The encoded protein is CASSLVDNTEAFF.

V usage is TRBV5-8 and J usage is TRBJ1-6, with D tentatively TRBD1 (5 bases). The germline V and J ends were trimmed by 3 bases and 7 bases, with 17 bases remaining between them. CDR1 is SGHTS, CDR2 YDEGEE, per germline. The CDR3 loop spans 16 amino acids. CDR3 protein: CASSYPSPGDNSPLHF. CDR3 in DNA: TGTGCCAGCAGCTACCCCAGTCCGGGGGACAATTCACCCCTCCACTTT.